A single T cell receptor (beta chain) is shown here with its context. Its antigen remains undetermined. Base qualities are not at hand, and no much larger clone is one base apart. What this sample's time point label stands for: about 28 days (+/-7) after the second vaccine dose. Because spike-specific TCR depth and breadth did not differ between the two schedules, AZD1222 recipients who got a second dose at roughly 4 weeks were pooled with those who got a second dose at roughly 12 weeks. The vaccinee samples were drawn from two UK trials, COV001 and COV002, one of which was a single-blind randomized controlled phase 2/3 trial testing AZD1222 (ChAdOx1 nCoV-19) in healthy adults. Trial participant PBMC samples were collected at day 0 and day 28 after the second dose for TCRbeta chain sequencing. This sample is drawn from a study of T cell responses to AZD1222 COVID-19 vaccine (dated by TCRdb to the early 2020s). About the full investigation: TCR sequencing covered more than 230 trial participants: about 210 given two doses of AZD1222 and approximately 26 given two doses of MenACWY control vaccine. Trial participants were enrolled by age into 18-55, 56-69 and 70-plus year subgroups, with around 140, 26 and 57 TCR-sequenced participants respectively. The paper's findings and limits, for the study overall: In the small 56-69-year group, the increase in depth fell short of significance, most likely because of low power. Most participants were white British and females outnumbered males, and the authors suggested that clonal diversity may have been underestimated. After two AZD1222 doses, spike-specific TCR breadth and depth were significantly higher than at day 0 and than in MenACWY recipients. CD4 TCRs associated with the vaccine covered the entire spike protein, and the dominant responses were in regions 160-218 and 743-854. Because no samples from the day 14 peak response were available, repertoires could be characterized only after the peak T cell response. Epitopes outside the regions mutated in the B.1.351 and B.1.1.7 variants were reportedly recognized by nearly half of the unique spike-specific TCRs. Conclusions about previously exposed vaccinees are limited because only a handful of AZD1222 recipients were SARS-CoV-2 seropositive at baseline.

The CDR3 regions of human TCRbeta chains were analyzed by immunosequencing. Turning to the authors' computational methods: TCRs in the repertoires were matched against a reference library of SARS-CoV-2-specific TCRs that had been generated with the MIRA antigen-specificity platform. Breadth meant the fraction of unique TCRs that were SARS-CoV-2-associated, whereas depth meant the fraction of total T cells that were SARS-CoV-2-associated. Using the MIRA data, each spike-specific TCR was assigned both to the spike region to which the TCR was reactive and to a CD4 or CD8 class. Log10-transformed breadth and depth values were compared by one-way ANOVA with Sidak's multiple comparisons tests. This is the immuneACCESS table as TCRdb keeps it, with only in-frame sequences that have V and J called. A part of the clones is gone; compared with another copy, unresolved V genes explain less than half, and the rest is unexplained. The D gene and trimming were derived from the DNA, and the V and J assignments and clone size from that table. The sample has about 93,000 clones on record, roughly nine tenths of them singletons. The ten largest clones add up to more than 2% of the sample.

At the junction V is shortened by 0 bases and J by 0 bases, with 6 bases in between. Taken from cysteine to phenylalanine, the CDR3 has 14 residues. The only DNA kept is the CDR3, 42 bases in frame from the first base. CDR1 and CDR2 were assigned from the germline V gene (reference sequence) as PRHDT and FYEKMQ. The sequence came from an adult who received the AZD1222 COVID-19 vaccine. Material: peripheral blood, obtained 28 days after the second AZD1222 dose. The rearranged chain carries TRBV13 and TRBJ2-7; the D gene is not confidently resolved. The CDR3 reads CASSLGAASYEQYF. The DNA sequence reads TGTGCCAGCAGCTTAGGTGCGGCCTCCTACGAGCAGTACTTC.